The clone carrying this T cell receptor (beta chain) has a handful of counts. Its antigen is as yet unknown. The same CDR3 can be traced to other DNA sequences in this sample. This sample stems from a study of beta chain features in type 1 diabetes. This CDR3 spans 16 amino acids. Germline lookup yields CDR1 LGHNA and CDR2 YSLEER. The V gene lost 0 bases and the J gene lost 2 bases, with 12 bases spanning the gap. General study results and limits: Moderate but significant shortening of TCRB CDR3s was recorded in all four CD4+ subsets from Type 1 diabetes patients. Across patients, naive, central memory and Treg TCRB repertoires exhibited apparently greater similarity than was observed across healthy donors. Equally in patients and controls, shorter templates might have been favored by PCR.

Reverse transcribing all isolated RNA meant expressed TCRB transcripts were sequenced. Clones were sequenced by immunoSEQ multiplex PCR, and TCRdb holds only the in-frame ones, with some missing. The profile shows about 900,000 clones, roughly a sixth of them singletons. The V call is TRBV4-3, the J call TRBJ2-3, with D perhaps matching TRBD2 (5 bases). The sequenced sample consisted of naive CD4+ T cells from blood. This TCR was sampled from a woman aged 18-29 years in good health. The DNA for the CDR3 is TGCGCCAGCAGCCAAGATAGGCGGGTCCTCACAGATACGCAGTATTTT. Protein: CASSQDRRVLTDTQYF.